The TCR beta chain described here comes from a study of blood T cell repertoires in COVID-19. Study-level information: Specimens from acute and convalescent COVID-19 originated in the United States, Italy and Spain. Sources were T cells, B-cell-depleted T cells, or PBMCs; the material itself was cDNA or gDNA.

The CDR3 has 12 amino acids. CDR1 and CDR2 from the germline V gene are SEHNR and FQNEAQ (reference sequence). V trimming: 8 bases; J trimming: 8 bases; junction bases outside the gene matches: 2. Original processing notes: Quantification of nucleated cells was approximated via reference gene primer amplification. Repertoires were generated with immunoSEQ multiplex PCR, while TCRdb's copy carries only in-frame clones and drops some. V, J and clone size are taken as reported in that table, and D and trimming were inferred from the DNA itself. The table shows over 150,000 clones, with 91% occurring only once.

The receptor was derived from a man between 45 and 60 years old with acute or convalescent COVID-19. Sequenced: peripheral blood. V and J are TRBV7-9 and TRBJ2-1, with TRBD2 matching over 11 bases. The CDR3 spells CASVAGGYEQFF. The CDR3 bases are TGTGCCAGCGTAGCGGGAGGGTATGAGCAGTTCTTC.